The T cell receptor (beta chain) described here comes from a study of immune evolution from preneoplasia to lung adenocarcinoma listed by TCRdb under 2021. Regarding the research as a whole: HLA loss of heterozygosity was seen in around 7.3%, 15% and 36% of AIS, MIA and ADC lesions, and in no AAH lesions. POLYSOLVER was used to infer Class I HLA alleles from exome data, and LOHHLA was used to detect allele-specific HLA loss. Immune contexture across lung adenocarcinoma precursors and invasive adenocarcinoma was profiled using immune gene expression, TCR sequencing and multiplex immunofluorescence. In total, the cohort included 50 to 65 patients with pulmonary nodules, all of whom underwent surgical resection. Resected precursor lesions (AAH, AIS, MIA) and invasive adenocarcinomas were compared with paired morphologically normal lung tissue. TCR sequencing data were obtained from 55 or so patients. According to the study, around 110 samples went through TCR sequencing. Sample size was determined by specimen availability and not by a prior power calculation. The immune data were integrated with whole exome sequencing and methylation data obtained from the same cohort of nodules. General conclusions and limits of the study: Because all patients were from Japan and China, applicability to Western populations was uncertain. Normal lung showed the highest clonality, whereas later-stage lesions appeared to have higher T cell density and diversity but lower clonality. The highest top T cell clone frequencies were observed in normal lung, and a progressive decrease in top T cell clone frequencies appeared to occur from AAH through AIS, MIA and invasive adenocarcinoma. The findings reflected association rather than direct causation, and larger cohorts with long-term follow-up and longitudinal biopsies were considered necessary. Compared with EGFR-mutant or double wild-type lesions, KRAS-mutant nodules had the highest T cell clonality.

CDR1 SGHDN and CDR2 FVKESK were looked up in the germline V gene. V is shortened by 1 base, J by 2 bases, and the region joining them spans 11 bases. There are 15 amino acids in the CDR3, from cysteine to phenylalanine inclusive. Only the CDR3 region is kept as DNA, spanning 45 bases read in frame from base 1. TCR beta CDR3 regions were sequenced from DNA using the immunoSEQ hsTCRbeta Kit. In the paper's pipeline: TCR sequencing data were analysed with the ImmunoSEQ Analyzer. T cell clonality was defined as 1 minus Pielou's evenness computed on productive rearrangements. To measure T cell diversity, the inverse Simpson index was applied to productive templates. T cell density was defined as TCR beta template counts normalized to usable DNA, with usable DNA estimated by amplifying and sequencing housekeeping genes. Two-sided Kruskal-Wallis tests were used to compare TCR metrics between histologic stages. TCRdb stores this immuneACCESS table with in-frame sequences only. Part of the clones is absent; in the studies checked, under half of the shortfall reflects unresolved V genes, and no reason is known for the rest. V and J calls and clone size are copied from that table; D and trimming were computed from the DNA. The sample records about 1,600 clones, about 19% of which are singletons. Clones ranked in the top ten supply about 9% of the sample.

As for this clone: The antigen it recognizes is unknown. Per-nucleotide qualities are absent, and no much larger clonotype sits a single base away.

The patients had resection in Japan or China between 2014 and 2017. Histologic diagnosis of each case was confirmed independently by two lung cancer pathologists on H&E slides. To enrich premalignant or tumor cells for nucleic acid extraction, macro-dissection was performed after pathologic assessment. DNA was isolated from FFPE tissue using the AllPrep DNA/RNA FFPE Kit. This TCR was sampled from a person aged 45-69 years with lung adenocarcinoma. The specimen sequenced was FFPE invasive lung adenocarcinoma tissue. The sample's cell subset or site label, in plain terms: frankly invasive lung adenocarcinoma (ADC). The chain links TRBV14 with TRBJ1-2; no confident D gene assignment can be made. CDR3 loop: CASSQGGFSNYGYTF. The nucleotide sequence reads as follows: TGTGCCAGCAGCCAAGGAGGGTTCTCAAACTATGGCTACACCTTC.